These 5 T cell receptor beta chains share one sample of origin, sequenced in a study of control samples from healthy donors and cancer patients. This table comes from immunoSEQ multiplex PCR, and its TCRdb copy is limited to in-frame clones, with some not included. Found here are around 84,000 clones, roughly 88% of them singletons; the top ten hold roughly 11%. Sequencing was performed on PBMCs. The receptor set was obtained from a man between 60 and 70 years old with head and neck cancer.

The chain employs TRBV2 and TRBJ2-4, with 9 bases matching TRBD1. The J segment lost 8 bases and the V segment lost 7 bases, leaving 3 bases of the junction unmatched. The length of the CDR3 is 12 residues. In germline, CDR1 is SNHLY, CDR2 FYNNEI. As DNA, the CDR3 is TGTGCCAGCATCCGGACAGGGGACATTCAGTACTTC. It translates to CASIRTGDIQYF.

This clone was seen more than once but under ten times. V is TRBV7-6 and J is TRBJ2-3; tentative D call: TRBD2 (6 bases). CDR1 is SGHVS and CDR2 is FNYEAQ in the germline V gene. The V gene lost 5 bases and the J gene lost 2 bases, with 14 bases spanning the gap. This CDR3 region has 15 residues. CDR3 amino acids: CASSPRGAFTDTQYF. Written as DNA, the CDR3 is TGTGCCAGCAGCCCCCGCGGGGCCTTCACAGATACGCAGTATTTT.

The chain uses TRBV3-1 (or the pseudogene TRBV3-2) and TRBJ2-7; D gene unclear. Germline lookup yields CDR1 LGHDT and CDR2 YNNKEL (reference sequence). Trimming shortened V by 1 base and J by 3 bases, and 10 bases separated the two germline ends. The CDR3 covers 14 residues. This CDR3 reads CASSQGHTLYEQYF. The CDR3 DNA sequence: TGTGCCAGCAGCCAAGGTCACACACTCTACGAGCAGTACTTC.

A few counts support this clone. V and J are TRBV5-1 and TRBJ1-2; D gene uncertain. V dropped 0 bases and J dropped 8 bases, with 20 bases sitting between them. The CDR3 sequence is 16 residues long. Germline CDR1 is SGHRS and CDR2 is YFSETQ. The CDR3 DNA sequence: TGCGCCAGCAGCTTGGCCGTAGTCGAGGCCCGCGGAGGCTACACCTTC. The encoded protein is CASSLAVVEARGGYTF.

The rearrangement uses TRBV4-1 and TRBJ2-5; 12 bases are shared with TRBD2. V trimming: 4 bases; J trimming: 5 bases; junction bases outside the gene matches: 11. Germline V gene sequence: CDR1 MGHRA, CDR2 YSYEKL. This CDR3 is built from 17 residues. The CDR3 region has the DNA TGCGCCAGCAGCCTTCTGGGGGCTAGCGGGAGGGGGGAGACCCAGTACTTC. This encodes CASSLLGASGRGETQYF.